Following are 25 T cell receptor beta chains from one sample sequenced in a study of human T cells and chemical hapten exposure. The sample's time point: patch test 2, 6 weeks after DPC sensitization. The treatment was: therapeutic diphenylcyclopropenone sensitization with weekly scalp DPC. One entry per CDR3 protein results from TCRdb running MiXCR on the RACE reads. Altogether 90,000 to 110,000 distinct CDR3 sequences are present, roughly a tenth being singletons, with the ten largest covering approximately 3%. The sample here was whole blood, taken in connection with sensitization to the hapten diphenylcyclopropenone (DPC). The origin of the receptors is a woman in her forties with alopecia areata. Some clones in this sample may be carry-over from other donors' samples.

This clonotype was recorded a few times. The chain joins TRBV7-9 to TRBJ1-4, with D uncertain. V was trimmed by 5 bases and J by 7 bases, leaving 8 bases between them. The CDR3 length is 12 residues. Germline V gene data show CDR1 as SEHNR and CDR2 as FQNEAQ (reference sequence). The CDR3 is CASSPETEKLFF. The CDR3 coding sequence is TGTGCCAGCAGCCCTGAGACTGAAAAACTGTTTTTT. The full variable domain, with the rest looked up from reference TRBV7-9 and TRBJ1-4, is DTGVSQNPRHKITKRGQNVTFRCDPISEHNRLYWYRQTLGQGPEFLTYFQNEAQLEKSRLLSDRFSAERPKGSFSTLEIQRTEQGDSAMYLCASSPETEKLFFGSGTQLSVL.

This clonotype was counted many times. The gene calls are TRBV27 and TRBJ2-7; D remains unclear. The germline CDR1 and CDR2 sequences are MNHEY and SMNVEV (reference sequence). V was cut by 4 bases and J by 4 bases, with 11 bases left in between. The length of the CDR3 is 13 residues. The CDR3 nucleotides are TGTGCCAGCAGTTGGCAGGCCACTTACGAGCAGTACTTC. This sequence encodes CASSWQATYEQYF.

This rearrangement joins TRBV9 to TRBJ2-4; the match to TRBD2 covers 7 bases. The V gene end was trimmed by 4 bases and the J gene end by 0 bases; junction bases not matched to a gene: 7. The CDR3 runs 16 residues. The germline gives CDR1 SGDLS, CDR2 YYNGEE. CDR3 residues: CASSPSGGGAKNIQYF. In DNA, the CDR3 is TGTGCCAGCAGCCCCAGTGGGGGGGGAGCCAAAAACATTCAGTACTTC.

V and J are TRBV5-6 and TRBJ1-6; 9 bases fit TRBD1. This CDR3 region has 16 residues. V trimming: 0 bases; J trimming: 7 bases; junction bases outside the gene matches: 5. Looked up from germline, CDR1 is SGHDT and CDR2 is YYEEEE. The CDR3: CASSLEYRGLNSPLHF. The CDR3 DNA is TGTGCCAGCAGCTTGGAGTACAGGGGGCTGAATTCACCCCTCCACTTT.

This sequence joins TRBV7-9 and TRBJ2-5, with D possibly matching TRBD1 (6 bases). V was trimmed by 4 bases and J by 5 bases, leaving 23 bases between them. Germline V CDR1 and CDR2: SEHNR, FQNEAQ (reference sequence). This CDR3 spans 17 amino acids. CDR3 residues: CASSYPRPPERGETQYF. Here the CDR3 DNA reads TGTGCCAGCAGCTATCCTCGGCCCCCCGAGAGGGGGGAGACCCAGTACTTC.

This clonotype was recorded many times. The V gene is TRBV20-1, the J gene TRBJ2-1, with TRBD1 matching over 8 bases. J gave up 5 bases and V 6 bases, and 12 bases lay outside the gene matches. The CDR3 has 15 residues. CDR1 and CDR2 from the germline V gene are DFQATT and SNEGSKA (reference sequence). This chain's CDR3 is CSAPRTGLPNNEQFF. The CDR3 region has the DNA TGCAGTGCCCCTAGGACAGGGCTACCTAACAATGAGCAGTTCTTC.

This clonotype was seen a few times. The chain combines TRBV7-9 with TRBJ2-7; D gene uncertain. Germline-derived CDR1 and CDR2 are SEHNR and FQNEAQ (reference sequence). There are 12 residues in the CDR3. Trimming took off 5 bases at V and 7 bases at J, with 12 bases between the two ends. CDR3 loop: CASSRAVREQYF. The CDR3 bases are TGTGCCAGCAGCCGGGCAGTGAGAGAGCAGTACTTC.

This clonotype was counted between two and nine times. The V and J genes are TRBV6-5 and TRBJ1-4; D might be TRBD1 (5 bases). The CDR3 contains 15 residues. V lost 0 bases and J lost 7, with 12 bases in between. Per germline, CDR1 MNHEY and CDR2 SVGAGI. For the CDR3, the DNA is TGTGCCAGCAGTTACTCTAACAGGTTGGGTGAAAAACTGTTTTTT. As protein: CASSYSNRLGEKLFF.

This clonotype was counted many times. This chain uses TRBV7-6 with TRBJ2-5; 9 bases match TRBD1. Germline CDR1 reads SGHVS; CDR2 reads FNYEAQ. Germline trimming cut 3 bases from V and 4 bases from J; bases unmatched to any gene: 9. The CDR3 has 16 residues. CDR3 DNA sequence: TGTGCCAGCAGCTTCATGATGGGACAGGGCACAGAGACCCAGTACTTC. Translated: CASSFMMGQGTETQYF.

In its sample, this clonotype was seen a few times. The chain combines TRBV20-1 with TRBJ2-5, with D uncertain. The V gene lost 6 bases and the J gene lost 3 bases, with 14 bases spanning the gap. Germline lookup yields CDR1 DFQATT and CDR2 SNEGSKA (reference sequence). The CDR3 runs to 13 residues. CDR3 residues: CSAPHMVEETQYF. Here the CDR3 DNA reads TGCAGTGCGCCGCATATGGTGGAAGAGACCCAGTACTTC.

The rearrangement joins TRBV12-3 or TRBV12-4 to TRBJ1-2, with 7 bases identical to TRBD1. J was trimmed by 4 bases and V by 4 bases; bases with no gene match: 6. CDR3 length: 14 residues. DNA for the CDR3: TGTGCCAGCAGTTCAACAGGGGCCGTCTATGGCTACACCTTC. Protein: CASSSTGAVYGYTF.

This clonotype was recorded at least ten times. This sequence joins TRBV2 and TRBJ1-2, with D possibly matching TRBD1 (5 bases). Germline V CDR1 and CDR2: SNHLY, FYNNEI. CDR3 length: 15 residues. The V gene lost 1 base and the J gene lost 4 bases, with 13 bases spanning the gap. The CDR3 DNA reads as TGTGCCAGCAGTGAAGTGAGGGGCGTCACCTATGGCTACACCTTC. It specifies CASSEVRGVTYGYTF.

This clonotype was seen repeatedly, ten times or more. This chain joins TRBV3-1 and TRBJ1-1; D ambiguous. Trimming took 0 bases from V and 2 from J, leaving 7 bases between them. There are 14 residues in the CDR3. Germline V gene sequence: CDR1 LGHDT, CDR2 YNNKEL (reference sequence). The CDR3: CASSQDMVNTEAFF. The CDR3 DNA sequence: TGTGCCAGCAGCCAAGATATGGTAAACACTGAAGCTTTCTTT. The full variable domain, rest sourced from reference TRBV3-1 and TRBJ1-1, is DTAVSQTPKYLVTQMGNDKSIKCEQNLGHDTMYWYKQDSKKFLKIMFSYNNKELIINETVPNRFSPKSPDKAHLNLHINSLELGDSAVYFCASSQDMVNTEAFFGQGTRLTVV.

The sample holds a few counts of this clonotype. V is TRBV15 and J is TRBJ2-7, with D possibly matching TRBD1 (5 bases). CDR1 and CDR2 from the germline V gene are LNHNV and YYDKDF (reference sequence). With 0 bases removed from V and 7 bases from J, the gap between germline ends came to 13 bases. This CDR3 comprises 14 residues. In nucleotides, the CDR3 is TGTGCCACCAGCAGAGATCAGGGCGTGAGGGAGCAGTACTTC. Its protein product is CATSRDQGVREQYF.

This clonotype has a count of ten or more. The chain employs TRBV12-3 or TRBV12-4 and TRBJ1-1; D remains ambiguous. Trimming removed 0 bases at V and 6 bases at J, with 11 bases between. The length of the CDR3 is 14 residues. The CDR3, as DNA: TGTGCCAGCAGTTTAGCCCGAAGGGCCCCTGAAGCTTTCTTT. Its translation: CASSLARRAPEAFF.

This clonotype has at least ten counts. The chain joins TRBV24-1 to TRBJ2-4, with TRBD1 matching 10 bases. The CDR3 runs 17 residues. Germline V gene data show CDR1 as KGHDR and CDR2 as SFDVKD. With V trimmed by 4 bases and J by 0 bases, 5 bases remained unmatched. The CDR3 sequence is CATSESGQGIAKNIQYF. DNA for the CDR3: TGTGCCACCAGTGAATCGGGACAGGGGATAGCCAAAAACATTCAGTACTTC.

This clonotype was recorded at least ten times. J is TRBJ1-3 and V is TRBV6-6; D is uncertain. From germline, CDR1 is MNHNY and CDR2 SVGAGI (reference sequence). This CDR3 contains 15 residues. Trimming pared 0 bases from V and 4 bases from J, leaving 10 bases between. The CDR3 here is CASSYSRGSGNTIYF. CDR3 sequence (DNA): TGTGCCAGCAGTTACTCCCGAGGGTCAGGAAACACCATATATTTT.

This chain joins TRBV9 and TRBJ2-7; the D gene is possibly TRBD2 (6 bases). Per the germline V gene, CDR1 is SGDLS and CDR2 is YYNGEE. The CDR3 is 16 residues long. The V and J ends lost 0 bases and 2 bases respectively, with 15 bases between them. CDR3 DNA: TGTGCCAGCAGCGTAGAAGGAGGGGAGGCAGCCTACGAGCAGTACTTC. It translates to CASSVEGGEAAYEQYF.

The chain employs TRBV4-1 and TRBJ2-5; tentative D call: TRBD2 (5 bases). V shed 0 bases and J shed 2 bases, with 16 bases lying between them. This CDR3 has 17 residues. From germline, CDR1 is MGHRA and CDR2 YSYEKL. The CDR3 spells CASSQDELSGVQETQYF. Written as DNA, the CDR3 is TGCGCCAGCAGCCAAGACGAATTATCCGGGGTACAAGAGACCCAGTACTTC.

This clonotype was observed at least ten times. This chain's CDR3 is CASSLFPPPGVTNEKLFF. In DNA, the CDR3 is TGTGCCAGCAGTTTATTCCCCCCTCCGGGGGTGACTAATGAAAAACTGTTTTTT. The chain has TRBV27 and TRBJ1-4, with D tentatively TRBD1 (5 bases). Germline lookup yields CDR1 MNHEY and CDR2 SMNVEV (reference sequence). Deletions cut 1 base from V and 2 bases from J, with 17 bases between. The CDR3 loop spans 18 amino acids.

This clonotype was seen repeatedly, ten times or more. The chain links TRBV20-1 to TRBJ1-1, with TRBD1 identical over 8 bases. Unmatched junction bases numbered 7, after V lost 6 bases and J lost 1 base. Germline CDR1 and CDR2: DFQATT and SNEGSKA (reference sequence). The CDR3 contains 14 residues. The CDR3 DNA sequence: TGCAGTGCCCGATCAGGGGGCCCGAACACTGAAGCTTTCTTT. Translation: CSARSGGPNTEAFF.

At least ten counts were recorded for this clonotype. V gene TRBV7-2 combines with J gene TRBJ2-2; D gene uncertain. V lost 4 bases and J lost 5, with 8 bases in between. Germline V gene lookup returns CDR1 SGHTA and CDR2 FQGNSA. CDR3 length: 13 residues. CDR3 amino acids: CASSSAETGELFF. The CDR3 nucleotides read TGTGCCAGCAGCTCCGCTGAAACCGGGGAGCTGTTTTTT.

A remark on this clonotype: A much bigger clone sits one base away, suggesting this may be a read error. The chain uses TRBV10-3 and TRBJ2-7, with a tentative D call TRBD1 (6 bases). Trimming removed 3 bases from V and 5 bases from J, with 11 bases in between. CDR3 length: 13 residues. In germline, CDR1 is ENHRY, CDR2 SYGVKD. CDR3 DNA sequence: TGTGCCATCAGTGACCAGGGGCGCCACGAGCAGTACTTC. Translating it yields CAISDQGRHEQYF.

The rearrangement uses TRBV28 and TRBJ2-3; 7 bases map to TRBD2. V lost 6 bases to trimming and J lost 11 bases; unmatched junction nucleotides: 5. The length of the CDR3 is 11 residues. Germline V lookup: CDR1 MDHEN, CDR2 SYDVKM. The CDR3 region is CASSRLAQQYF. The CDR3 DNA reads as TGTGCCAGCAGCCGACTAGCCCAGCAGTATTTT.

V and J are TRBV13 and TRBJ2-7; 9 bases are a match to TRBD1. The CDR3 is made up of 14 amino acids. Trimming took 3 bases from V and 5 from J; bases not matched to a gene: 5. Germline values: CDR1 PRHDT, CDR2 FYEKMQ (reference sequence). CDR3 loop: CASSFGQGRHEQYF. The CDR3 DNA is TGTGCCAGCAGCTTTGGACAGGGGCGGCACGAGCAGTACTTC.